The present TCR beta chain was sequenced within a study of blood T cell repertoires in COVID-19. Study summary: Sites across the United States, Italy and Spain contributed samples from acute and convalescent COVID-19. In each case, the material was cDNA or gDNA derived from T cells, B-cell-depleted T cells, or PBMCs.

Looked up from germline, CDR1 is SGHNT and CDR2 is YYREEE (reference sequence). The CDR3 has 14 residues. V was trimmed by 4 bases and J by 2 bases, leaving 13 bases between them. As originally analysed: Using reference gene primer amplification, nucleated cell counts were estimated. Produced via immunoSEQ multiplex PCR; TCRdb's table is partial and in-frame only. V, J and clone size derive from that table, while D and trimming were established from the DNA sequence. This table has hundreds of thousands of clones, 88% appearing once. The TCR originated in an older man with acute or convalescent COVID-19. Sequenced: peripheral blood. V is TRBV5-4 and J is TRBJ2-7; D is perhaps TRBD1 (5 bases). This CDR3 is CASSDLSRAYEQYF. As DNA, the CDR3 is TGTGCCAGCAGCGACCTTAGCAGGGCCTACGAGCAGTACTTC.